This T cell receptor beta chain was sequenced during a study of cytomegalovirus exposure and HLA in healthy donors. Concerning this clone itself: Its antigen is not identified.

The PCR used 60 Vbeta and 13 Jbeta primers. Sequenced by immunoSEQ multiplex PCR; TCRdb stores in-frame clones only, minus some. This sample contains approximately 100,000 clones. Study-wide findings and caveats: The likely explanation for a cluster of highly shared sequence variants was sequencing artifact. Whilst most TCR sequences proved rare, a subset of public TCRs occurred across many donors. Associated with cytomegalovirus, according to the listing, were 164 TCR beta chains. About 90% or about 30% of the time was how often most TCR beta V segments were productive, according to an earlier analysis.

Sequenced input: PBMCs. The sequence was collected from a man in his forties or fifties in good health and CMV-seronegative.

In DNA, the CDR3 is TGTGCCAGCGACCCGACAGGAGGAGAGACCCAGTACTTC. Translating gives CASDPTGGETQYF. V gene TRBV2 combines with J gene TRBJ2-5; tentatively, D is TRBD1 (6 bases). CDR3 length: 13 amino acids. Deletions cut 8 bases from V and 4 bases from J, with 14 bases between. Per germline, CDR1 SNHLY and CDR2 FYNNEI.